This T cell receptor beta chain was documented in a study of T cell responses to AZD1222 COVID-19 vaccine. Study-level points and caveats: Spike-specific TCR breadth and depth both grew after two AZD1222 doses.

For this clone: Its specificity is not known.

The CDR3 loop spans 14 amino acids. Trimming removed 6 bases from V and 1 base from J, with 12 bases in between. CDR1 and CDR2 from the germline V gene are MRHNA and SNTAGT. The method was immunoSEQ multiplex PCR; TCRdb's version includes in-frame clones alone and lacks a portion of them. The sample records 110,000 to 150,000 clones, about 87% being singletons. This clonotype was obtained from an adult in good health. Material: peripheral blood, obtained on day 0 of AZD1222 vaccination. The rearrangement links TRBV6-4 to TRBJ1-1; perhaps TRBD1 as D (5 bases). The CDR3 DNA sequence: TGTGCCAGCAGGCAAGGGGCAGGGAACACTGAAGCTTTCTTT. The encoded protein is CASRQGAGNTEAFF.